Ten or more counts support the clone carrying this TCR beta chain. Other DNA sequences in the same sample also yield this CDR3. V was clipped by 9 bases and J by 0 bases; unmatched bases: 2. The CDR3 spans 14 residues. Germline-derived CDR1 and CDR2 are ENHRY and SYGVKD. The record originates from a study of blood T cell repertoires in COVID-19. Generated by immunoSEQ multiplex PCR, the TCRdb table keeps only in-frame clones and is missing some. The profile shows approximately 85,000 clones, roughly four fifths of them singletons. The rearrangement links TRBV10-3 to TRBJ1-5, with 10 bases fitting TRBD1. Specimen: peripheral blood. The sequence was obtained from a human donor in a cohort sampled during active COVID-19. The CDR3 region is CAIGTGDSNQPQHF. The CDR3 nucleotides read TGTGCCATAGGGACAGGGGATAGCAATCAGCCCCAGCATTTT.